This T cell receptor (beta chain) was recorded in a study of T cell responses to AZD1222 COVID-19 vaccine. TCRdb's copy holds only in-frame clones and misses some; the assay was immunoSEQ multiplex PCR. The sample carries 120,000 or so clones, 85% to 90% recorded once. Germline V lookup: CDR1 MNHEY, CDR2 SVGAGI. This CDR3 has 14 residues. Trimming took 0 bases from V and 2 from J, leaving 7 bases between them. This clonotype originated in an adult in good health. The sample in question was peripheral blood, obtained on day 0 of AZD1222 vaccination. V and J are TRBV6-5 and TRBJ2-5, with no clear D. The CDR3 DNA sequence: TGTGCCAGCAGTTACTCGGCATTACAAGAGACCCAGTACTTC. It specifies CASSYSALQETQYF.